The 7 T cell receptor beta chains in this list originate from one sample, sequenced in a study of blood T cell repertoires in COVID-19. The assay was immunoSEQ multiplex PCR, and TCRdb's table has in-frame clones only and misses some. The table lists 75,000 to 95,000 clones, approximately 80% of them singletons. Specimen: peripheral blood. These receptors all come from a woman in her thirties or forties with active or convalescent COVID-19.

The chain carries TRBV14 and TRBJ1-1; D remains unclear. The germline gives CDR1 SGHDN, CDR2 FVKESK. Deletions cut 2 bases from V and 5 bases from J, with 9 bases between. The CDR3 runs 13 residues. The CDR3 loop is CASSQTQETEAFF. CDR3 bases: TGTGCCAGCAGCCAAACTCAGGAAACTGAAGCTTTCTTT.

J is TRBJ2-7 and V is TRBV10-3; TRBD2 matches 8 bases. The V gene's germline CDR1 is ENHRY and CDR2 SYGVKD. There are 12 residues in the CDR3. The junction had 4 bases not matched to a gene; V was cut back by 9 bases and J by 3 bases. Written as DNA, the CDR3 is TGTGCCATAGGGACTAGTGACTACGAGCAGTACTTC. This translates into CAIGTSDYEQYF.

CDR3 nucleotides: TGTGCCAGCAGTGAAACAGGGGCGGGCGGAAACACCATATATTTT. It is translated as CASSETGAGGNTIYF. J is TRBJ1-3 and V is TRBV2; 7 bases align to TRBD1. The CDR3 has 15 amino acids. Trimming took 2 bases from V and 4 from J; bases not matched to a gene: 5. Germline V lookup: CDR1 SNHLY, CDR2 FYNNEI.

The chain is built from TRBV27 and TRBJ1-3, with 8 bases aligning to TRBD1. The CDR3 has 13 amino acids. Germline CDR1 and CDR2: MNHEY and SMNVEV (reference sequence). The V gene end was trimmed by 11 bases and the J gene end by 2 bases; junction bases not matched to a gene: 5. The CDR3 sequence: CAGEDRAGNTIYF. In DNA, the CDR3 is TGTGCCGGAGAGGACAGGGCTGGAAACACCATATATTTT.

This chain links TRBV6-5 with TRBJ2-5; TRBD1 agrees at 9 bases. The germline gives CDR1 MNHEY, CDR2 SVGAGI. CDR3 length: 15 amino acids. J lost 3 bases, V lost 2 bases, and 4 bases had no gene match. In nucleotides, the CDR3 is TGTGCCAGCAGTTACGGTACAGGGGGCAAAGAGACCCAGTACTTC. Encoded protein: CASSYGTGGKETQYF.

This clone showed up just a few times. The chain uses TRBV11-3 and TRBJ2-5; tentative D call: TRBD1 (6 bases). CDR3 length: 15 amino acids. V was cut by 0 bases and J by 7 bases, with 15 bases left in between. Looked up from germline, CDR1 is SGHNT and CDR2 is YENEEA. The CDR3 region is CASSLERYGGWTQYF. DNA of the CDR3: TGTGCCAGCAGCTTAGAACGATATGGGGGCTGGACCCAGTACTTC.

The chain has TRBV7-2 and TRBJ2-3; D call uncertain. This CDR3 contains 11 residues. The V end lost 6 bases, the J end lost 3 bases, and 4 bases lay between the germline ends. The germline V gene has CDR1 SGHTA and CDR2 FQGNSA. The DNA of the CDR3 is TGTGCCAGCAGTCGGACAGATACGCAGTATTTT. Its protein product is CASSRTDTQYF.